This is a list of T cell receptor beta chains from one sample in a study of cytomegalovirus exposure and HLA in healthy donors. TCRdb's copy holds only in-frame clones and misses some; the assay was immunoSEQ multiplex PCR. This table has tens of thousands of clones, 70% to 80% appearing once. Material: PBMCs. These receptors all come from a woman in her 40s in good health and CMV-seropositive. The CDR3 runs from the conserved cysteine through the conserved F or W. Fields, in order: clone size, J gene, D gene, V gene, CDR3 protein, CDR3 DNA. The D gene is left open where the match is weak. Only some rows state a clone size, as once, few, many or a class for expanded clones.

abundance: .
j_gene: TRBJ2-6
d_gene: TRBD1
v_gene: TRBV10-2
CDR3aa: CASRVPGQGSGANVLTF
CDR3nt: TGCGCCAGCAGAGTCCCGGGACAGGGATCTGGGGCCAACGTCCTGACTTTC

abundance: .
j_gene: TRBJ1-3
d_gene: .
v_gene: TRBV13
CDR3aa: CASSITQGTGNTIYF
CDR3nt: TGTGCCAGCAGCATCACACAGGGAACTGGAAACACCATATATTTT

abundance: .
j_gene: TRBJ1-1
d_gene: TRBD1
v_gene: TRBV28
CDR3aa: CASREYPGQRGTEAFF
CDR3nt: TGTGCCAGCAGGGAATATCCGGGACAGAGAGGCACTGAAGCTTTCTTT

abundance: .
j_gene: TRBJ1-5
d_gene: .
v_gene: TRBV7-9
CDR3aa: CASSLGGQSNQPQHF
CDR3nt: TGTGCCAGCAGCTTAGGAGGACAGAGCAATCAGCCCCAGCATTTT

abundance: once
j_gene: TRBJ2-1
d_gene: TRBD2
v_gene: TRBV5-1
CDR3aa: CASSSATSGVAYNEQFF
CDR3nt: TGCGCCAGCAGCTCCGCAACTAGCGGGGTTGCCTACAATGAGCAGTTCTTC

abundance: .
j_gene: TRBJ1-5
d_gene: .
v_gene: TRBV19
CDR3aa: CASSIGNGNQPQHF
CDR3nt: TGTGCCAGTAGTATAGGTAACGGGAATCAGCCCCAGCATTTT

abundance: .
j_gene: TRBJ2-7
d_gene: .
v_gene: TRBV19
CDR3aa: CASSGTAFYEQYF
CDR3nt: TGTGCCAGCTCCGGGACTGCCTTCTACGAGCAGTACTTC

abundance: .
j_gene: TRBJ2-1
d_gene: TRBD2
v_gene: TRBV7-6
CDR3aa: CASSLVGGALNEQFF
CDR3nt: TGTGCCAGCAGCTTAGTCGGGGGGGCCCTCAATGAGCAGTTCTTC

abundance: .
j_gene: TRBJ1-1
d_gene: .
v_gene: TRBV11-3
CDR3aa: CASSPGQNTEAFF
CDR3nt: TGTGCCAGCAGCCCCGGACAGAACACTGAAGCTTTCTTT

abundance: .
j_gene: TRBJ2-7
d_gene: TRBD1
v_gene: TRBV5-1
CDR3aa: CASWDRGREYEQYF
CDR3nt: TGCGCCAGCTGGGACAGGGGGAGAGAGTACGAGCAGTACTTC

abundance: .
j_gene: TRBJ1-5
d_gene: TRBD1
v_gene: TRBV14
CDR3aa: CASSRTGAGNQPQHF
CDR3nt: TGTGCCAGCAGCCGAACAGGGGCTGGCAATCAGCCCCAGCATTTT